The 25 T cell receptor beta chains in this list originate from one sample, sequenced in a study of T cell repertoires in cytomegalovirus infection. TCRdb re-called the reads through MiXCR, storing one row per CDR3 protein. This sample yields tens of thousands of distinct CDR3 sequences, of which more than 20% are seen a single time; approximately 48% belongs to the top ten. These receptors' antigens are unknown. The specimen comprised CD8+ T cells from cultured PBMCs, sampled from culture after CMV antigen stimulation. The receptors derive from a human donor in good health (CMV status not recorded). Some clones in this sample may be carry-over from other donors' samples.

V is TRBV29-1 and J is TRBJ2-5, with D possibly being TRBD2 (5 bases). This CDR3 contains 12 residues. V was trimmed by 7 bases and J by 4 bases, leaving 13 bases between them. Germline V CDR1 and CDR2: SQVTM, ANQGSEA. Here the CDR3 DNA reads TGCAGCGCTGGAGGTTCTGGAGAGACCCAGTACTTC. It codes for CSAGGSGETQYF.

This clonotype was seen a few times. This chain connects TRBV7-9 to TRBJ2-7; no firm D call. Germline assignment: CDR1 SEHNR and CDR2 FQNEAQ (reference sequence). V was clipped by 3 bases and J by 3 bases, with 6 bases between them. The CDR3 consists of 12 residues. CDR3 loop: CASSFISYEQYF. CDR3 nucleotide sequence: TGTGCCAGCAGCTTTATAAGCTACGAGCAGTACTTC.

This sequence joins TRBV5-5 and TRBJ2-3, with D possibly TRBD2 on 6 matching bases. There are 15 residues in the CDR3. Trimming removed 2 bases from V and 3 bases from J, with 13 bases in between. The germline V gene has CDR1 SGHKS and CDR2 YYEKEE (reference sequence). CDR3: CASSLGGSSTDTQYF. The CDR3 DNA reads TGTGCCAGCAGCTTAGGAGGGAGTAGTACAGATACGCAGTATTTT.

This sequence joins TRBV7-6 and TRBJ1-6, with D maybe TRBD1 (6 bases). The CDR3 has 15 amino acids. CDR1 SGHVS and CDR2 FNYEAQ come from the germline V gene. Trimming took off 5 bases at V and 2 bases at J, with 10 bases between the two ends. DNA of the CDR3: TGTGCCAGCAGCGGAGGGGGTCCCTATAATTCACCCCTCCACTTT. As protein: CASSGGGPYNSPLHF. The variable domain in full, completed from reference TRBV7-6 and TRBJ1-6, reads GAGVSQSPRYKVTKRGQDVALRCDPISGHVSLYWYRQALGQGPEFLTYFNYEAQQDKSGLPNDRFSAERPEGSISTLTIQRTEQRDSAMYRCASSGGGPYNSPLHFGNGTRLTVT.

This chain uses TRBV11-2 with TRBJ1-1, with D perhaps TRBD1 (5 bases). Per the germline V gene, CDR1 is SGHAT and CDR2 is FQNNGV. This CDR3 has 15 residues. Trimming cost V 4 bases and J 1 base, with 13 bases left between them. As DNA, the CDR3 is TGTGCCAGCAGCTCCAGTTCCGGGGGGAACACTGAAGCTTTCTTT. It translates to CASSSSSGGNTEAFF.

The chain employs TRBV4-1 and TRBJ2-7, with 7 bases fitting TRBD1. Germline lookup yields CDR1 MGHRA and CDR2 YSYEKL. V lost 0 bases, J lost 5 bases, and 4 bases stayed unmatched. CDR3 length: 14 residues. CDR3 in DNA: TGCGCCAGCAGCCAAGACGACAGGGTCAACGAGCAGTACTTC. It encodes CASSQDDRVNEQYF.

This clonotype was found a few times. This rearrangement joins TRBV20-1 to TRBJ2-7; 8 bases match TRBD2. Germline CDR1 is DFQATT and CDR2 is SNEGSKA (reference sequence). Trimming took 1 base from V and 4 from J; bases not matched to a gene: 9. CDR3 length: 15 amino acids. The CDR3 sequence is CSARGPSAGAYEQYF. CDR3 bases: TGCAGTGCTAGAGGCCCCTCAGCGGGAGCGTACGAGCAGTACTTC.

This rearrangement joins TRBV13 to TRBJ2-7, with 10 bases lining up with TRBD1. Germline V CDR1 and CDR2: PRHDT, FYEKMQ (reference sequence). The CDR3 consists of 15 residues. V shed 3 bases and J 5 bases; nucleotides not matched to a gene: 7. The CDR3 sequence is CASSFPGQGLDEQYF. The CDR3 nucleotides are TGTGCCAGCAGCTTTCCGGGACAGGGGCTTGACGAGCAGTACTTC. Combining the CDR3 with reference TRBV13 and TRBJ2-7 gives the whole variable domain AAGVIQSPRHLIKEKRETATLKCYPIPRHDTVYWYQQGPGQDPQFLISFYEKMQSDKGSIPDRFSAQQFSDYHSELNMSSLELGDSALYFCASSFPGQGLDEQYFGPGTRLTVT.

This clonotype was found many times. The V and J genes are TRBV6-6 and TRBJ2-3, with 9 bases lining up with TRBD1. The germline CDR1 and CDR2 sequences are MNHNY and SVGAGI (reference sequence). The CDR3 is 15 residues long. V trimming: 5 bases; J trimming: 3 bases; junction bases outside the gene matches: 6. The CDR3 coding sequence is TGTGCCAGCAGTCTCCGGGACAGGGCGACAGATACGCAGTATTTT. The encoded protein is CASSLRDRATDTQYF.

The chain is built from TRBV29-1 and TRBJ1-2; weak D call: TRBD1 (6 bases). Germline V gene sequence: CDR1 SQVTM, CDR2 ANQGSEA. Trimming shortened V by 0 bases and J by 1 base, and 12 bases separated the two germline ends. The CDR3 sequence is 15 residues long. CDR3 sequence: CSVEDLRTDNYGYTF. The CDR3 region has the DNA TGCAGCGTTGAAGACTTAAGGACAGATAACTATGGCTACACCTTC.

This clonotype was picked up many times. The chain carries TRBV15 and TRBJ1-3; no clear D gene. The CDR3 spans 13 residues. V lost 6 bases and J 2 bases, leaving 8 bases between the germline ends. Germline V gene data show CDR1 as LNHNV and CDR2 as YYDKDF (reference sequence). CDR3 protein: CATSIWTGNTIYF. The CDR3 DNA reads as TGTGCCACCAGTATCTGGACTGGAAACACCATATATTTT.

This clonotype occurred many times. CDR3 bases: TGTGCCAGCAGTTTGCGGAGTAACTATGGCTACACCTTC. Protein: CASSLRSNYGYTF. V usage is TRBV12-3 or TRBV12-4 and J usage is TRBJ1-2; D is unclear. This CDR3 contains 13 residues. With 3 bases removed from V and 1 base from J, the gap between germline ends came to 6 bases.

V and J are TRBV7-2 and TRBJ1-4; D unclear. V gave up 5 bases and J gave up 15 bases, with 19 bases separating them. Germline CDR1 is SGHTA and CDR2 is FQGNSA. The CDR3 is made up of 13 amino acids. CDR3 residues: CASSPPSGLILFF. The CDR3 region has the DNA TGTGCCAGCAGCCCCCCGTCTGGTCTTATTTTGTTTTTT.

A remark on this clonotype: One junction end does not reproduce the germline sequence, and a read error may be involved. The chain is built from TRBV6-5 and TRBJ1-1; D might be TRBD1 (5 bases). The CDR3 is made up of 19 amino acids. In germline, CDR1 is MNHEY, CDR2 SVGAGI. This CDR3 reads CTSSYSALEAGSRATEAFF. In nucleotides, the CDR3 is TGTACCAGCAGTTATTCCGCTCTGGAGGCAGGGAGCCGAGCCACTGAAGCTTTCTTT.

This clonotype has more than one count but fewer than ten. This chain joins TRBV27 and TRBJ1-1, with TRBD1 as a possible D gene (5 bases). Germline CDR1 and CDR2: MNHEY and SMNVEV (reference sequence). The CDR3 has 14 amino acids. V was clipped by 5 bases and J by 7 bases, with 17 bases between them. The CDR3 nucleotides read TGTGCCAGCAGTGCGTGGACAACCGTCGGTGAAGCTTTCTTT. It codes for CASSAWTTVGEAFF.

The chain carries TRBV12-3 or TRBV12-4 and TRBJ2-6; D unclear. The ends were cut back, 5 bases at V and 4 bases at J, with 9 bases in the middle. The CDR3 spans 14 residues. CDR3 protein: CASSTLGGANVLTF. CDR3 DNA: TGTGCCAGCAGTACCCTAGGGGGGGCCAACGTCCTGACTTTC.

The chain has TRBV5-1 and TRBJ1-1; D is unresolved. Trimming left V 3 bases short and J 5 bases short, with 11 bases between. The CDR3 is made up of 13 amino acids. The V gene's germline CDR1 is SGHRS and CDR2 YFSETQ. For the CDR3, the DNA is TGCGCCAGCAGCTCCCCTCCGGGAACTGAAGCTTTCTTT. Amino acids: CASSSPPGTEAFF. The whole variable domain, remainder taken from reference TRBV5-1 and TRBJ1-1, is KAGVTQTPRYLIKTRGQQVTLSCSPISGHRSVSWYQQTPGQGLQFLFEYFSETQRNKGNFPGRFSGRQFSNSRSEMNVSTLELGDSALYLCASSSPPGTEAFFGQGTRLTVV.

In DNA form, the CDR3 reads TGTGCCAGCAGTTTTTTTCTTAGAGATACGCAGTATTTT. The encoded protein is CASSFFLRDTQYF. The V gene is TRBV27, the J gene TRBJ2-3; D is undetermined. V was clipped by 3 bases and J by 5 bases, with 9 bases between them. Per the germline V gene, CDR1 is MNHEY and CDR2 is SMNVEV (reference sequence). The CDR3 is made up of 13 amino acids.

This clonotype has a handful of counts. This chain's CDR3 is CASSLEQVGSVEQFF. In DNA form, the CDR3 reads TGTGCCAGCAGTTTGGAACAGGTGGGCTCGGTTGAGCAGTTCTTC. The V call is TRBV27, the J call TRBJ2-1, with D possibly TRBD1 on 5 matching bases. The germline V gene encodes CDR1 MNHEY and CDR2 SMNVEV (reference sequence). CDR3 size: 15 residues. The ends were cut back, 3 bases at V and 9 bases at J, with 18 bases in the middle.

Many counts were recorded for this clonotype. The V and J genes are TRBV9 and TRBJ1-1; a possible D gene is TRBD1 (5 bases). With 2 bases removed from V and 5 bases from J, the gap between germline ends came to 13 bases. CDR1 SGDLS and CDR2 YYNGEE come from the germline V gene. CDR3 length: 14 residues. CDR3 DNA: TGTGCCAGCAGCGTTGGGGGAGGGATTACTGAAGCTTTCTTT. Its protein is CASSVGGGITEAFF.

This clonotype appeared many times. V and J are TRBV7-8 and TRBJ2-6, with a tentative D call TRBD1 (5 bases). Trimming cost V 8 bases and J 0 bases, with 8 bases left between them. Per the germline V gene, CDR1 is SGHVS and CDR2 is FQNEAQ. The CDR3 spans 14 residues. Written as DNA, the CDR3 is TGTGCCAGCGGGCAGGGCTCTGGGGCCAACGTCCTGACTTTC. It encodes CASGQGSGANVLTF.

The sample holds a few counts of this clonotype. This chain joins TRBV7-6 and TRBJ1-2; 9 positions agree with TRBD1. The V segment lost 5 bases and the J segment 2 bases; nucleotides outside the gene matches: 12. Per the germline V gene, CDR1 is SGHVS and CDR2 is FNYEAQ. The CDR3 covers 17 residues. The CDR3 region has the DNA TGTGCCAGCAGCCCCCCCCCACAGGGGGCTGGGAACTATGGCTACACCTTC. Translating gives CASSPPPQGAGNYGYTF.

This clonotype was observed a few times. The chain carries TRBV11-2 and TRBJ2-1; TRBD1 might be the D (5 bases). CDR1 is SGHAT and CDR2 is FQNNGV in the germline V gene. The CDR3 has 12 residues. Trimming cost V 0 bases and J 9 bases, with 6 bases left between them. Here the CDR3 reads CASSLDRVEQFF. CDR3 bases: TGTGCCAGCAGCTTAGACAGGGTTGAGCAGTTCTTC.

This clonotype has at least ten counts. The chain couples TRBV7-9 to TRBJ1-2; no clear D gene. With 0 bases removed from V and 2 bases from J, the gap between germline ends came to 7 bases. The CDR3 is 14 amino acids. CDR1 and CDR2 from the germline V gene are SEHNR and FQNEAQ (reference sequence). The CDR3 DNA is TGTGCCAGCAGCTTAGCGGGGTCGAACTATGGCTACACCTTC. Protein: CASSLAGSNYGYTF.

This clonotype was counted only a few times. This chain uses TRBV7-9 with TRBJ2-5; D might be TRBD2 (5 bases). The germline V gene encodes CDR1 SEHNR and CDR2 FQNEAQ (reference sequence). V lost 0 bases, J lost 3 bases, and 8 bases lay in between. The CDR3 runs to 14 residues. The CDR3 reads CASSLAAGEETQYF. Written as DNA, the CDR3 is TGTGCCAGCAGCTTAGCAGCCGGGGAAGAGACCCAGTACTTC.